This TCR beta chain comes out of a study of technical replicates of blood from a handful of donors. Produced via immunoSEQ multiplex PCR; TCRdb's table is partial and in-frame only. The sample shows about 70,000 clones, roughly 94% of them seen only once. V shed 2 bases and J shed 6 bases, with 8 bases lying between them. This CDR3 is 11 amino acids long. CDR1 DFQATT and CDR2 SNEGSKA come from the germline V gene (reference sequence). J is TRBJ2-7 and V is TRBV20-1; D unresolved. The source is a human donor in good health. Sequencing input: T cells isolated from PBMCs. The CDR3 bases are TGCAGTGCTAGATCCCCCCGCGAGCAGTACTTC. Translating it yields CSARSPREQYF.